These 30 T cell receptor beta chains came from one sample sequenced in a study of T-cell memory formation after mild COVID-19. MiXCR, applied by TCRdb to the 5' RACE reads, yields one record per CDR3 protein. The data hold around 250,000 distinct CDR3 sequences, with over 8.5% observed a single time. The material sequenced was PBMCs or a T cell subset sorted from them (not recorded which). The source of these receptors is a man between 18 and 35 years old who had mild COVID-19 (a few samples of this study predate the infection). Cell type and time point are not known.

This clonotype was seen a handful of times. The V gene is TRBV5-1, the J gene TRBJ2-1; D possibly corresponds to TRBD1 (6 bases). The CDR3 sequence is 15 residues long. Trimming removed 4 bases at V and 0 bases at J, with 11 bases between. Germline CDR1 reads SGHRS; CDR2 reads YFSETQ. CDR3 loop: CASSTDRSSYNEQFF. As DNA, the CDR3 is TGCGCCAGCAGCACCGACAGGAGCTCCTACAATGAGCAGTTCTTC.

This clonotype was recorded a few times. The chain recombines TRBV7-2 with TRBJ2-3, with no clear D. The germline gives CDR1 SGHTA, CDR2 FQGNSA. Trimming stripped 4 bases from V and 8 bases from J, with 10 bases between. CDR3 length: 12 amino acids. CDR3: CASSYLSSTQYF. DNA of the CDR3: TGTGCCAGCAGCTACCTGAGCAGTACGCAGTATTTT.

This chain connects TRBV24-1 to TRBJ2-5; a possible D gene is TRBD2 (6 bases). V was shortened by 3 bases and J by 2 bases, with 9 bases between the two germline ends. Germline V lookup: CDR1 KGHDR, CDR2 SFDVKD. The CDR3 has 14 residues. CDR3 region: CATSDPGGQETQYF. Written as DNA, the CDR3 is TGTGCCACCAGTGATCCCGGGGGTCAAGAGACCCAGTACTTC.

The chain employs TRBV4-3 and TRBJ2-1; tentatively, D is TRBD1 (5 bases). From germline, CDR1 is LGHNA and CDR2 YSLEER. The CDR3 totals 13 residues. Trimming shortened V by 0 bases and J by 9 bases, and 9 bases separated the two germline ends. The DNA of the CDR3 is TGCGCCAGCAGCCAAGAAGGGGTGGGTGAGCAGTTCTTC. Its translation is CASSQEGVGEQFF.

The gene calls are TRBV7-2 and TRBJ2-5; 9 nucleotides match TRBD1. The CDR3 has 14 amino acids. CDR1 is SGHTA and CDR2 is FQGNSA in the germline V gene. With V trimmed by 0 bases and J by 12 bases, 8 bases remained unmatched. DNA for the CDR3: TGTGCCAGCAGCTTAGCTTCTGACAGGGGGGAAGAGTACTTC. Translation: CASSLASDRGEEYF.

The J gene is TRBJ2-2, the V gene TRBV29-1; 7 nucleotides align to TRBD2. The germline V gene has CDR1 SQVTM and CDR2 ANQGSEA. The V and J ends lost 7 bases and 0 bases, in that order; junction bases with no gene match: 8. This CDR3 region has 15 residues. The CDR3 sequence: CSAMGLTTNTGELFF. For the CDR3, the DNA is TGCAGCGCTATGGGACTAACCACGAACACCGGGGAGCTGTTTTTT.

The rearrangement uses TRBV4-2 and TRBJ1-5, with 8 bases fitting TRBD1. Germline V gives CDR1 LGHNA, CDR2 YNFKEQ. The CDR3 runs 16 residues. V was pared by 2 bases and J by 6 bases, with 9 bases of the junction left unmatched. CDR3 coding DNA: TGTGCCAGCAGCCAACTCCAGGGGGCGGCTGTTCAGCCCCAGCATTTT. Translating gives CASSQLQGAAVQPQHF.

The DNA for the CDR3 is TGTGCCAGCAGCCCACCATCCCTAGCGGCACAAGAGACCCAGTACTTC. This gives the protein CASSPPSLAAQETQYF. The rearrangement links TRBV7-9 to TRBJ2-5, with 7 bases matching TRBD2. This CDR3 is 16 amino acids long. CDR1 and CDR2 from the germline V gene are SEHNR and FQNEAQ (reference sequence). V lost 5 bases, J lost 2 bases, and 11 bases stayed unmatched.

The V gene is TRBV6-6, the J gene TRBJ2-7, with TRBD2 as a possible D gene (5 bases). Trimming shortened V by 2 bases and J by 7 bases, and 18 bases separated the two germline ends. The germline CDR1 and CDR2 sequences are MNHNY and SVGAGI (reference sequence). There are 15 residues in the CDR3. The CDR3 loop is CASSYKAGLVREQYV. CDR3 DNA sequence: TGTGCCAGCAGTTACAAGGCGGGTCTGGTGAGGGAGCAGTACGTC.

The genes are TRBV28 and TRBJ2-3; D is perhaps TRBD2 (5 bases). V was cut by 2 bases and J by 10 bases, with 16 bases left in between. The germline V gene encodes CDR1 MDHEN and CDR2 SYDVKM. There are 14 residues in the CDR3. The CDR3 region has the DNA TGTGCCAGCAGTTTACAGGCGGGTCTTAGGGCGCAGTATTTT. It translates to CASSLQAGLRAQYF.

This chain connects TRBV4-3 to TRBJ1-6; D is ambiguous. The CDR3 spans 16 residues. Trimming stripped 0 bases from V and 9 bases from J, with 15 bases between. Looked up from germline, CDR1 is LGHNA and CDR2 is YSLEER. Here the CDR3 DNA reads TGCGCCAGCAGCCAAGATACTAGTGTTTTGGGTTCACCCCTCCACTTT. Protein product: CASSQDTSVLGSPLHF.

There are many counts of this clonotype. This chain links TRBV11-2 with TRBJ2-7; TRBD1 aligns across 9 bases. Germline-derived CDR1 and CDR2 are SGHAT and FQNNGV. The CDR3 spans 13 residues. V dropped 5 bases and J dropped 5; count of bases not matched to a gene: 4. CDR3 coding DNA: TGTGCCAGCAGCCCGGACAGGGGCCACGAGCAGTACTTC. The encoded protein is CASSPDRGHEQYF.

This rearrangement joins TRBV6-6 to TRBJ2-7; no clear D gene. This CDR3 is built from 14 residues. V lost 6 bases, J lost 5 bases, and 17 bases lay in between. Germline V gene lookup returns CDR1 MNHNY and CDR2 SVGAGI (reference sequence). Here the CDR3 reads CASSSSGFGNEQYF. The CDR3 DNA reads as TGTGCCAGCAGCTCGTCCGGGTTTGGGAACGAGCAGTACTTC.

This clonotype was counted a few times. V gene TRBV10-3 combines with J gene TRBJ2-2; the match to TRBD2 covers 10 bases. Germline values: CDR1 ENHRY, CDR2 SYGVKD. With V trimmed by 0 bases and J by 2 bases, 3 bases remained unmatched. The CDR3 sequence is 17 residues long. The CDR3 spells CAISESSGGDNTGELFF. The CDR3 nucleotides are TGTGCCATCAGTGAGTCGAGCGGGGGGGACAACACCGGGGAGCTGTTTTTT.

This clonotype was seen a handful of times. This chain connects TRBV6-6 to TRBJ2-5; D is possibly TRBD1 (6 bases). This CDR3 has 13 amino acids. Trimming left V 7 bases short and J 5 bases short, with 14 bases between. Germline V lookup: CDR1 MNHNY, CDR2 SVGAGI (reference sequence). The CDR3 DNA reads as TGTGCCAGCATGGTTTGGGGGCGGGAGACCCAGTACTTC. Translation gives CASMVWGRETQYF.

This rearrangement joins TRBV29-1 to TRBJ1-1; 8 positions agree with TRBD1. This CDR3 comprises 12 residues. The V segment lost 7 bases and the J segment 6 bases; nucleotides outside the gene matches: 7. Germline V CDR1 and CDR2: SQVTM, ANQGSEA. The CDR3 DNA sequence: TGCAGCGCCTCACAGGGGGGCGCTGAAGCTTTCTTT. Translated: CSASQGGAEAFF.

The chain links TRBV12-3 or TRBV12-4 to TRBJ2-6, with a possible D match to TRBD1 (5 bases). V lost 7 bases to trimming and J lost 2 bases, with 12 bases between them. The CDR3 is 15 amino acids. The chain's CDR3 is CASITGSAGANVLTF. CDR3 DNA: TGTGCCAGCATTACAGGCTCGGCTGGGGCCAACGTCCTGACTTTC.

This clonotype was counted at least ten times. The CDR3 DNA reads as TGTGCCAGCAGCTTTGGACAGGCGAACACCGGGGAGCTGTTTTTT. This translates into CASSFGQANTGELFF. This chain uses TRBV7-2 with TRBJ2-2; 7 bases are a match to TRBD1. This CDR3 comprises 15 residues. Per the germline V gene, CDR1 is SGHTA and CDR2 is FQGNSA. With V trimmed by 3 bases and J by 0 bases, 1 base remained unmatched.

The rearrangement links TRBV10-3 to TRBJ2-1; 9 bases are a match to TRBD2. V lost 5 bases and J lost 6; bases outside the gene matches: 8. The CDR3 length is 15 residues. Germline assignment: CDR1 ENHRY and CDR2 SYGVKD. This chain's CDR3 is CAISSAGGQGNEQFF. In DNA form, the CDR3 reads TGTGCCATCAGTTCAGCGGGGGGCCAGGGCAATGAGCAGTTCTTC.

The chain recombines TRBV7-2 with TRBJ2-2; no clear D gene. The V gene lost 4 bases and the J gene lost 4 bases, with 10 bases spanning the gap. Germline V gene lookup returns CDR1 SGHTA and CDR2 FQGNSA. The CDR3 totals 14 residues. The CDR3 nucleotides are TGTGCCAGCAGCTCAAACTGGGTCACCGGGGAGCTGTTTTTT. It encodes CASSSNWVTGELFF.

V is TRBV27 and J is TRBJ1-1; TRBD1 aligns across 7 bases. Germline V gives CDR1 MNHEY, CDR2 SMNVEV (reference sequence). The CDR3 covers 18 residues. V shed 5 bases, J shed 1 base, and the junction held 16 bases outside the gene matches. This CDR3 is CASSIFYTGRGANTEAFF. CDR3 DNA sequence: TGTGCCAGCAGTATCTTCTATACCGGCAGGGGGGCGAACACTGAAGCTTTCTTT.

This clonotype was recorded once. The V call is TRBV7-9, the J call TRBJ2-1; the D is unclear. The CDR3 is made up of 12 amino acids. CDR1 and CDR2 (germline): SEHNR, FQNEAQ (reference sequence). V lost 2 bases and J lost 9, with 8 bases in between. The CDR3 protein is CASSLSGSEQFF. CDR3 bases: TGTGCCAGCAGCTTATCAGGATCTGAGCAGTTCTTC.

This clonotype was seen only a few times. The J gene is TRBJ2-1, the V gene TRBV5-1, with D possibly TRBD1 on 6 matching bases. The CDR3 runs 15 residues. From germline, CDR1 is SGHRS and CDR2 YFSETQ. The V gene lost 1 base and the J gene lost 1 base, with 9 bases spanning the gap. The CDR3 coding sequence is TGCGCCAGCAGCTTGAACAGGGTGTCCTACAATGAGCAGTTCTTC. This translates into CASSLNRVSYNEQFF.

The rearrangement joins TRBV6-6 to TRBJ1-1, with a possible D match to TRBD1 (6 bases). The ends were cut back, 2 bases at V and 4 bases at J, with 11 bases in the middle. Germline lookup yields CDR1 MNHNY and CDR2 SVGAGI (reference sequence). The CDR3 extends over 14 amino acids. In nucleotides, the CDR3 is TGTGCCAGCAGTTACGACTGGGGGGCCACTGAAGCTTTCTTT. Amino acids: CASSYDWGATEAFF.

The genes are TRBV4-2 and TRBJ1-3; D uncertain. V lost 4 bases and J lost 5, with 9 bases in between. CDR3 size: 13 residues. CDR1 is LGHNA, CDR2 YNFKEQ, per germline. CDR3 DNA: TGTGCCAGCAGCCCGGCCGGAAGAAACACCATATATTTT. As protein: CASSPAGRNTIYF.

The table lists this clonotype with a few counts. The rearrangement uses TRBV7-2 and TRBJ2-3; D uncertain. CDR3 length: 14 residues. Germline CDR1 and CDR2: SGHTA and FQGNSA. V lost 1 base and J lost 11, with 16 bases in between. The CDR3 DNA reads TGTGCCAGCAGCTTAGGAGCTAGTCCCTCCATGCAGTATTTT. Encoded protein: CASSLGASPSMQYF.

This clonotype showed up many times. The CDR3 sequence is CASSGDRGQPQHF. Here the CDR3 DNA reads TGCGCCAGCAGTGGGGACAGGGGTCAGCCCCAGCATTTT. The chain combines TRBV10-2 with TRBJ1-5; 10 bases align to TRBD1. This CDR3 has 13 residues. Trimming cost V 4 bases and J 6 bases; bases outside gene matches: 0. Germline CDR1 reads WSHSY; CDR2 reads SAAADI.

This clonotype was counted only a few times. The chain is built from TRBV24-1 and TRBJ2-7, with D tentatively TRBD1 or TRBD2 (7 bases each). Germline V gene data show CDR1 as KGHDR and CDR2 as SFDVKD. The CDR3 is made up of 15 amino acids. Deletions cut 2 bases from V and 5 bases from J, with 15 bases between. In DNA, the CDR3 is TGTGCCACCAGTGATTCCAGACAGGGAGGGGACGAGCAGTACTTC. Amino acid sequence: CATSDSRQGGDEQYF.

This clonotype was observed at least ten times. This rearrangement joins TRBV6-5 to TRBJ2-7; D unresolved. Trimming stripped 0 bases from V and 3 bases from J, with 12 bases between. CDR1 is MNHEY, CDR2 SVGAGI, per germline. The CDR3 is 15 residues long. CDR3 loop: CASSYSSWGGYEQYF. CDR3 in DNA: TGTGCCAGCAGTTACTCATCTTGGGGTGGCTACGAGCAGTACTTC.

This clonotype was detected only a few times. The J gene is TRBJ2-1, the V gene TRBV7-9; 7 bases map to TRBD2. The V segment lost 1 base and the J segment 2 bases; nucleotides outside the gene matches: 5. Germline lookup yields CDR1 SEHNR and CDR2 FQNEAQ (reference sequence). The CDR3 totals 16 residues. In nucleotides, the CDR3 is TGTGCCAGCAGCTTAGTAGGTCTAGCGGCCTACAATGAGCAGTTCTTC. The encoded protein is CASSLVGLAAYNEQFF.